This TCR beta chain comes out of a study of blood T cell repertoires in COVID-19. This CDR3 is 16 amino acids long. With V trimmed by 4 bases and J by 5 bases, 10 bases remained unmatched. Germline V CDR1 and CDR2: SGHDT, YYEEEE. The protocol was immunoSEQ multiplex PCR, while the TCRdb copy is restricted to in-frame clones and leaves out a portion. Of some 200,000 clones detected, approximately 85% appear once; the ten largest clones hold approximately 9.4%. The chain employs TRBV5-6 and TRBJ2-7; 12 nucleotides align to TRBD2. The sequenced material came from peripheral blood. The clonotype comes from a woman of 80 years or more with acute or convalescent COVID-19. In DNA, the CDR3 is TGTGCCAGCAGCACCTCTAGACTAGCGGGGGTCAACGAGCAGTACTTC. The encoded protein is CASSTSRLAGVNEQYF.